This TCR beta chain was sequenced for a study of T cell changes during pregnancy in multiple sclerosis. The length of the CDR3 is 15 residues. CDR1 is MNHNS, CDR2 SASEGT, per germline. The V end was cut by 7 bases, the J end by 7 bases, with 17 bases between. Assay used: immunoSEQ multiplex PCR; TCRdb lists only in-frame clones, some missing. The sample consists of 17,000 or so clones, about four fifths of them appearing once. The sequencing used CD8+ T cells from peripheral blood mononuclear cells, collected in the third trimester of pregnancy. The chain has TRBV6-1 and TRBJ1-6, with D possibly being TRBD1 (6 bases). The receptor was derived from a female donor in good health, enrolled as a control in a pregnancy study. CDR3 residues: CASIPGQMRNSPLHF. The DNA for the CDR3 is TGTGCCAGCATCCCAGGACAGATGAGGAATTCACCCCTCCACTTT.